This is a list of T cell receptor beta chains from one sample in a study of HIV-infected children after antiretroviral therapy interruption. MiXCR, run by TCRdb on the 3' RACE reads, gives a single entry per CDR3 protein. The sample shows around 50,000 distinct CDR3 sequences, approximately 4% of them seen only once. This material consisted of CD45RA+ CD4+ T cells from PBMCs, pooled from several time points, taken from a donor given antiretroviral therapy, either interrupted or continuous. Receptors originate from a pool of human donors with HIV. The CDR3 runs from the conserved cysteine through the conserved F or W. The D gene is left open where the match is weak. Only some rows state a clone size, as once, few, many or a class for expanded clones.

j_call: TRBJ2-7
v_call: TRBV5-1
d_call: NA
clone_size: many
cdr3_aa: CASSTGTSHYEQYF
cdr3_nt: TGCGCCAGCAGCACCGGGACATCTCACTACGAGCAGTACTTC

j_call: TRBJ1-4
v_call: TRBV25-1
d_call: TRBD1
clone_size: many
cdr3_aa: CASSADRANEKLFF
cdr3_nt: TGTGCCAGCAGTGCGGACAGGGCGAATGAAAAACTGTTTTTT

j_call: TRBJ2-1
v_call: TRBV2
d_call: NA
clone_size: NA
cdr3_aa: CASFQHSYNEQFF
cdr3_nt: TGTGCCAGTTTTCAACACTCCTACAATGAGCAGTTCTTC

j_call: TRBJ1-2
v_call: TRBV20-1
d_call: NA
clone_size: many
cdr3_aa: CSAISGFGYTF
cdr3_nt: TGCAGTGCTATTTCGGGATTCGGCTACACCTTC

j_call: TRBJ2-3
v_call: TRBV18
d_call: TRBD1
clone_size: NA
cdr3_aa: CASSPGQGGTDTQYF
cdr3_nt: TGTGCCAGCTCACCGGGACAGGGGGGTACAGATACGCAGTATTTT

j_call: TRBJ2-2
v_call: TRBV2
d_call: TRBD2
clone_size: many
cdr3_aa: CASRGLASTTGELFF
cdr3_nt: TGTGCCAGCAGGGGACTAGCGAGCACCACCGGGGAGCTGTTTTTT

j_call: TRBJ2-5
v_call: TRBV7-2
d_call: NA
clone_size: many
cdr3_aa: CASSSGTLEETQYF
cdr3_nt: TGTGCCAGCAGCTCCGGGACACTCGAAGAGACCCAGTACTTC

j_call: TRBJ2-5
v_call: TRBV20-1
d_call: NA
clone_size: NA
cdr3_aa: CSARKGASETQYF
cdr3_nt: TGCAGTGCTAGAAAAGGGGCTTCGGAGACCCAGTACTTC

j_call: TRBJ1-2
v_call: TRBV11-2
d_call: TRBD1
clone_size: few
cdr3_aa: CASSSDRQGGYGYTF
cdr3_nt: TGTGCCAGCAGCTCGGACAGACAGGGGGGCTATGGCTACACCTTC

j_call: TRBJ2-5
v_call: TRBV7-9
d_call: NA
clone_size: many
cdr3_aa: CASSFGGGGETQYF
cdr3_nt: TGTGCCAGCAGCTTTGGAGGGGGCGGGGAGACCCAGTACTTC

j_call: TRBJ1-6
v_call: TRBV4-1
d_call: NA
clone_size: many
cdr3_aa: CASSQDNRAETPLHF
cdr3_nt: TGCGCCAGCAGCCAAGATAATAGGGCGGAGACACCCCTCCACTTT

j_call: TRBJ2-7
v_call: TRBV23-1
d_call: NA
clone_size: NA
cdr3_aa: CASSQRWQGRPYEQYF
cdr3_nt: TGCGCCAGCAGTCAGAGGTGGCAGGGGCGCCCCTACGAGCAGTACTTC

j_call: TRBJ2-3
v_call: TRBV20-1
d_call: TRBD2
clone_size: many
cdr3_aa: CSAREELANTDTQYF
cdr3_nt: TGCAGTGCTAGAGAAGAACTAGCGAACACAGATACGCAGTATTTT

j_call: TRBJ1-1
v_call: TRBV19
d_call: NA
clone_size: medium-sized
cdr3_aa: CASSSGTSNTEVFF
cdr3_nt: TGTGCCAGCAGTTCCGGGACATCAAACACAGAAGTCTTCTTT

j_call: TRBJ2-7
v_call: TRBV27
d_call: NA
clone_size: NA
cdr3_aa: CASSSTASYEQYF
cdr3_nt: TGTGCCAGCAGTTCGACAGCCTCCTACGAGCAGTACTTC

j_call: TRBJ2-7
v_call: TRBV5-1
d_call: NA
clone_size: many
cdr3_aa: CASSVPGAQGYEQYF
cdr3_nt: TGCGCCAGCAGCGTGCCCGGGGCCCAGGGCTACGAGCAGTACTTC

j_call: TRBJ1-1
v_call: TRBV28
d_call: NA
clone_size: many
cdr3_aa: CASSPLGQGGTEAFF
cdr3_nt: TGTGCCAGCAGTCCCTTGGGCCAGGGAGGGACTGAAGCTTTCTTT

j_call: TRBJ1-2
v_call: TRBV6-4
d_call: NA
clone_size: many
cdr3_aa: CASSRSGRYGYTF
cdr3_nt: TGTGCCAGCAGTCGATCGGGACGCTATGGCTACACCTTC

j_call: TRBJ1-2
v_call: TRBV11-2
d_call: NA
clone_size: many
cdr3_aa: CASRLGGANDGYTF
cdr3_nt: TGTGCCAGCAGACTGGGGGGGGCCAATGATGGCTACACCTTC

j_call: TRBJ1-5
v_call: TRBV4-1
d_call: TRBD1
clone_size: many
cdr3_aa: CASSQEGQGSQPQHF
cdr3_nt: TGCGCCAGCAGCCAAGAGGGACAGGGGAGTCAGCCCCAGCATTTT

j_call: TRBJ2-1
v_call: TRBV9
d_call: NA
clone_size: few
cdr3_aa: CASSVGQLSSSYNEQFF
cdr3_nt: TGTGCCAGCAGCGTAGGTCAGCTATCGAGCTCCTACAATGAGCAGTTCTTC

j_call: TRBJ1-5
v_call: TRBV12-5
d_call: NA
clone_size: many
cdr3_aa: CASGLAPVLQEINQPQHF
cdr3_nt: TGTGCTAGTGGTTTGGCCCCCGTCTTACAGGAAATAAATCAGCCCCAGCATTTT

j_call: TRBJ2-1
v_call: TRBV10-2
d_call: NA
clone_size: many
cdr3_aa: CASSESIGLGSYNEQFF
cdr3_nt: TGCGCCAGCAGTGAGTCGATCGGACTCGGCTCCTACAATGAGCAGTTCTTC

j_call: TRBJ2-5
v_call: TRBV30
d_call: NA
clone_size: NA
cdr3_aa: CAWSSRTGHETQYF
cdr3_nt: TGTGCCTGGAGTTCCCGAACAGGCCATGAGACCCAGTACTTC

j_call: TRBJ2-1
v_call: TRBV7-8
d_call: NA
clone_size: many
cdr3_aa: CASSLGADNEQFF
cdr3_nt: TGTGCCAGCAGCTTAGGGGCCGACAATGAGCAGTTCTTC

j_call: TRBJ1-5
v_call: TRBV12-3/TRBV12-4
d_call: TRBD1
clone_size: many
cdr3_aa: CASSLETGIQPQHF
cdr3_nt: TGTGCCAGCAGTTTAGAGACAGGGATCCAGCCCCAGCATTTT

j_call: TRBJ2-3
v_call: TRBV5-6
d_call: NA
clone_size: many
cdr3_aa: CASSLAGTPSDTQYF
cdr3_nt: TGTGCCAGCAGCTTGGCAGGGACACCATCCGATACGCAGTATTTT

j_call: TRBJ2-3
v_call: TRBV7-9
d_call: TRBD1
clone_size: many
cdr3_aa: CASSRKGAGDTQYF
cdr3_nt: TGTGCCAGCAGTAGAAAGGGGGCAGGAGATACGCAGTATTTT

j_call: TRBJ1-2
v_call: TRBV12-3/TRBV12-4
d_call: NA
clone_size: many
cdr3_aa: CASSLSTGGDGYTF
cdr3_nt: TGTGCCAGCAGTTTATCCACCGGGGGAGACGGCTACACCTTC

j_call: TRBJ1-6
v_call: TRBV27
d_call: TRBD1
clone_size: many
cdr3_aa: CASSSVDRELNSPLHF
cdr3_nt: TGTGCCAGCAGTTCTGTGGACAGGGAATTAAATTCACCCCTCCACTTT

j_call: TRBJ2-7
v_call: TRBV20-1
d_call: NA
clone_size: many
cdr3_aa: CSATSDYQYF
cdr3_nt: TGCAGTGCTACGTCGGATTATCAGTACTTC

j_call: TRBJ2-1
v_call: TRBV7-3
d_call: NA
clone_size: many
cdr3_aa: CASSLAPLSSYNEQFF
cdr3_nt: TGTGCCAGCAGCTTAGCCCCCCTAAGCTCCTACAATGAGCAGTTCTTC

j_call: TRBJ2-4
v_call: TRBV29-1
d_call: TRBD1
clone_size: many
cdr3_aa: CSVLTPGQSLIQYF
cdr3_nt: TGCAGCGTCCTAACTCCGGGACAGAGCCTTATTCAGTACTTC

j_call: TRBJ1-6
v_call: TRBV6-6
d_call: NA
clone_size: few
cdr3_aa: CASRRRADYSPLHF
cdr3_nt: TGTGCCAGCAGACGAAGGGCAGACTATTCACCCCTCCACTTT

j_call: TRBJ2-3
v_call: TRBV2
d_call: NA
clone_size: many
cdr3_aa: CASSDRQHTDTQYF
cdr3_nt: TGTGCCAGCAGTGATAGACAACACACAGATACGCAGTATTTT

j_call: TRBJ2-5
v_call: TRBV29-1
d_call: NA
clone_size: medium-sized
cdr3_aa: CSVVSVLLQETQYF
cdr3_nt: TGCAGCGTTGTCTCAGTACTGCTCCAAGAGACCCAGTACTTC

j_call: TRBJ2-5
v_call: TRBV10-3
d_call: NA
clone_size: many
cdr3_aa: CAISVDRQETQYF
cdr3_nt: TGTGCCATCAGTGTTGACAGGCAAGAGACCCAGTACTTC

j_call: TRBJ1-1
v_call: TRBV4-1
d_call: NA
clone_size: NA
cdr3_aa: CASSQGSEAFF
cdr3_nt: TGCGCCAGCAGCCAAGGGTCTGAAGCTTTCTTT

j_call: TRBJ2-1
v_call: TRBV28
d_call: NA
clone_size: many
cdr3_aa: CASSFHPSSYNEQFF
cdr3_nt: TGTGCCAGCAGTTTCCATCCTAGCTCCTACAATGAGCAGTTCTTC